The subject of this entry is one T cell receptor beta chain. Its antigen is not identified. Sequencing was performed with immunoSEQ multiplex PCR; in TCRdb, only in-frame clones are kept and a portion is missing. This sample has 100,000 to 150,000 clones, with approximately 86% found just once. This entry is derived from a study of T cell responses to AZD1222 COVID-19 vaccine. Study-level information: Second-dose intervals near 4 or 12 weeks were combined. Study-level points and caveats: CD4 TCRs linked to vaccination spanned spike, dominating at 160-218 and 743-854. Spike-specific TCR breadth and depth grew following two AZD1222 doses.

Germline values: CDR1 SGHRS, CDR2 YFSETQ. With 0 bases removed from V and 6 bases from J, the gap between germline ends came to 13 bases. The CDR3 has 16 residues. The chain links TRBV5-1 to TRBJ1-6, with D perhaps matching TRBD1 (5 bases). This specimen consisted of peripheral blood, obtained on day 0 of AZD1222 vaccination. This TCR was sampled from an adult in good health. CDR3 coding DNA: TGCGCCAGCAGCTTGGGCGCAGTGGGACCTAATTCACCCCTCCACTTT. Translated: CASSLGAVGPNSPLHF.